These 32 T cell receptor beta chains came from one sample sequenced in a study of vaccination and CD4 T cells after COVID-19 (dated by TCRdb to 2021 to 2024). Libraries were constructed by PCR. TCRdb names Illumina iSeq 100 as the instrument used. DNA from cultured CD4+ T cells was subjected to TCR sequencing with the Oncomine TCR Beta short-read assay at the Johns Hopkins FTIC core. The public reads were run again by TCRdb, first through fastp at Q25 and then through MiXCR, and only productive beta chains were kept. CDR3 protein sequences are deduplicated, and each keeps its most common genes and DNA. For this sample there are 14,000 or so distinct CDR3 sequences; more than 20% appear just once. The ten largest clones represent 18% of the sample. Their target antigens are unknown. The treatment or condition label, as the study defines it: roughly nine-day PBMC culture with coronavirus spike peptide pools or control peptides (ViraFEST assay).

The input for sequencing was CD4+ T cells from blood, cultured in vitro, taken after SARS-CoV-2 vaccination. These receptors were obtained from a human donor who had recovered from COVID-19.

The chain is built from TRBV7-2 and TRBJ2-7, with 11 positions matching TRBD2. The CDR3 runs 16 residues. CDR1 SGHTA and CDR2 FQGNSA come from the germline V gene. V was clipped by 0 bases and J by 9 bases; unmatched bases: 10. The CDR3 nucleotides are TGTGCCAGCAGCTTAGCGCTAGCGGGAGGACAACTTAGGCAGTACTTC. Its protein product is CASSLALAGGQLRQYF.

This clonotype was counted between two and nine times. As DNA, the CDR3 is TGTGCCAGCAGCTGGGACCGGGGTTTAGGCTACACCTTC. This sequence encodes CASSWDRGLGYTF. J is TRBJ1-2 and V is TRBV6-1, with D tentatively TRBD1 (5 bases). This CDR3 is 13 amino acids long. Trimming stripped 6 bases from V and 8 bases from J, with 16 bases between. Germline V lookup: CDR1 MNHNS, CDR2 SASEGT.

The rearrangement links TRBV7-9 to TRBJ2-7, with D possibly TRBD1 on 5 matching bases. V was shortened by 3 bases and J by 1 base, with 7 bases between the two germline ends. Germline values: CDR1 SEHNR, CDR2 FQNEAQ (reference sequence). The CDR3 loop spans 13 amino acids. The CDR3: CASSFRDSYEQYF. In nucleotides, the CDR3 is TGTGCCAGCAGCTTCAGGGATTCCTACGAGCAGTACTTC.

This chain uses TRBV7-2 with TRBJ2-1; possible D gene TRBD2, 5 bases. V lost 2 bases and J 12 bases, leaving 17 bases between the germline ends. The CDR3 covers 14 residues. From germline, CDR1 is SGHTA and CDR2 FQGNSA. CDR3 nucleotide sequence: TGTGCCAGCAGCTTACCCGAGGGAGCTAGGCGGCAGTTCTTC. It yields the protein CASSLPEGARRQFF.

Note on this clonotype: One junction end does not reproduce the germline sequence, and a read error may be involved. The rearrangement joins TRBV12-3 or TRBV12-4 to TRBJ2-4, with TRBD1 as a possible D gene (7 bases). The CDR3 has 13 residues. CDR3 amino acids: CASSTTGIGSPNF. DNA for the CDR3: TGTGCCAGCAGTACGACAGGGATCGGGAGTCCGAACTTC.

J is TRBJ1-1 and V is TRBV4-1, with D perhaps matching TRBD1 (6 bases). The CDR3 is 12 amino acids. Trimming left V 4 bases short and J 11 bases short, with 14 bases between. CDR1 and CDR2 from the germline V gene are MGHRA and YSYEKL. The CDR3 protein is CASSRPGVNAFF. CDR3 DNA sequence: TGCGCCAGCAGCCGCCCAGGGGTTAATGCTTTCTTT.

The CDR3 DNA follows: TGTGCCAGCAGCTTATATCGGGGGGGGGATACGCAGTATTTT. The encoded protein is CASSLYRGGDTQYF. The chain uses TRBV7-2 and TRBJ2-3; 8 bases match TRBD2. The CDR3 covers 14 residues. The germline V gene has CDR1 SGHTA and CDR2 FQGNSA. The junction had 4 bases not matched to a gene; V was cut back by 2 bases and J by 6 bases.

V usage is TRBV6-1 and J usage is TRBJ2-7; 8 bases agree with TRBD2. CDR1 is MNHNS, CDR2 SASEGT, per germline. V lost 10 bases to trimming and J lost 2 bases; unmatched junction nucleotides: 10. This CDR3 has 14 residues. The CDR3, as DNA: TGTGCCATCCAAGCGGGAGTTTACCCCTACGAGCAGTACTTC. This sequence encodes CAIQAGVYPYEQYF.

The V call is TRBV5-6, the J call TRBJ2-3; 11 bases map to TRBD2. The CDR3 is 17 amino acids. From germline, CDR1 is SGHDT and CDR2 YYEEEE. V shed 3 bases, J shed 4 bases, and the junction held 10 bases outside the gene matches. The CDR3 is CASSSKYGTSGPDTQYF. The CDR3 DNA is TGTGCCAGCAGCTCGAAATACGGGACTAGCGGACCAGATACGCAGTATTTT. Based on the CDR3 plus reference TRBV5-6 and TRBJ2-3, the full variable domain is DAGVTQSPTHLIKTRGQQVTLRCSPKSGHDTVSWYQQALGQGPQFIFQYYEEEERQRGNFPDRFSGHQFPNYSSELNVNALLLGDSALYLCASSSKYGTSGPDTQYFGPGTRLTVL.

The gene calls are TRBV4-3 and TRBJ1-1, with D unresolved. Germline CDR1 is LGHNA and CDR2 is YSLEER. V was cut by 4 bases and J by 1 base, with 10 bases left in between. The CDR3 sequence is 14 residues long. The CDR3 nucleotides are TGCGCCAGCAGCCCCGGACGGGCGAACACTGAAGCTTTCTTT. Protein: CASSPGRANTEAFF.

This clonotype was found a few times. The rearrangement links TRBV12-3 or TRBV12-4 to TRBJ1-6; maybe TRBD1 (5 bases). The CDR3 length is 16 residues. V lost 1 base, J lost 7 bases, and 14 bases lay in between. The CDR3 here is CASSLEGGARNSPLHF. The CDR3, as DNA: TGTGCCAGCAGTTTAGAGGGAGGGGCGCGGAATTCACCCCTCCACTTT.

This clonotype was seen more than once but under ten times. This chain connects TRBV5-4 to TRBJ2-7, with TRBD2 matching over 7 bases. This CDR3 region has 14 residues. The J segment lost 2 bases and the V segment lost 4 bases, leaving 6 bases of the junction unmatched. Per germline, CDR1 SGHNT and CDR2 YYREEE (reference sequence). The CDR3 here is CASSVGTIPYEQYF. Here the CDR3 DNA reads TGTGCCAGCAGCGTGGGGACTATCCCCTACGAGCAGTACTTC.

The chain recombines TRBV29-1 with TRBJ1-1, with D maybe TRBD1 (6 bases). V lost 6 bases, J lost 1 base, and 6 bases lay in between. There are 11 residues in the CDR3. In germline, CDR1 is SQVTM, CDR2 ANQGSEA. In DNA form, the CDR3 reads TGCAGCGTGACAGGGAACACTGAAGCTTTCTTT. This sequence encodes CSVTGNTEAFF.

The V gene is TRBV7-2, the J gene TRBJ2-7; TRBD2 is a possible D gene (6 bases). Per the germline V gene, CDR1 is SGHTA and CDR2 is FQGNSA. There are 15 residues in the CDR3. V was clipped by 0 bases and J by 2 bases, with 11 bases between them. The DNA of the CDR3 is TGTGCCAGCAGCTTAGCGGGAGGCAACGCCTACGAGCAGTACTTC. Encoded protein: CASSLAGGNAYEQYF.

The J gene is TRBJ1-1, the V gene TRBV6-5; D remains unclear. The CDR3 is 13 residues long. V was trimmed by 1 base and J by 4 bases, leaving 7 bases between them. Germline V gives CDR1 MNHEY, CDR2 SVGAGI. Here the CDR3 reads CASSYLGATEAFF. In nucleotides, the CDR3 is TGTGCCAGCAGTTACTTGGGAGCCACTGAAGCTTTCTTT.

The chain combines TRBV6-2 or TRBV6-3 with TRBJ2-5; TRBD2 matches at 8 bases. Per germline, CDR1 MNHEY and CDR2 SVGEGT. The CDR3 extends over 16 amino acids. J lost 7 bases, V lost 6 bases, and 16 bases had no gene match. The CDR3 protein is CASSARGGGEDRTQYF. For the CDR3, the DNA is TGTGCCAGCAGCGCCCGGGGGGGCGGGGAAGATCGGACCCAGTACTTC.

This clonotype turned up a few times. The rearrangement uses TRBV18 and TRBJ1-1; no clear D gene. The V gene lost 2 bases and the J gene lost 0 bases, with 7 bases spanning the gap. This CDR3 contains 14 residues. Germline CDR1 reads KGHSH; CDR2 reads LQKENI. This chain's CDR3 is CASSPGKLNTEAFF. The DNA for the CDR3 is TGTGCCAGCTCACCAGGAAAGCTGAACACTGAAGCTTTCTTT.

The gene calls are TRBV12-3 or TRBV12-4 and TRBJ2-7; D tentatively fits TRBD1 or TRBD2 (5 bases each). The ends were cut back, 6 bases at V and 0 bases at J, with 24 bases in the middle. This CDR3 is built from 18 residues. CDR3 DNA sequence: TGTGCCAGCAGCTTACGTAGCTCTAGCCGAGACAGCTCCTACGAGCAGTACTTC. Translation gives CASSLRSSSRDSSYEQYF.

This sequence joins TRBV28 and TRBJ1-5; a weak D match, TRBD1 (6 bases). The V end was cut by 5 bases, the J end by 3 bases, with 23 bases between. Germline CDR1 MDHEN, CDR2 SYDVKM. The CDR3 totals 18 residues. The CDR3 here is CASSPSLRGLRDNQPQHF. CDR3 coding DNA: TGTGCCAGCAGTCCGAGCCTCAGGGGACTCAGAGACAATCAGCCCCAGCATTTT.

The gene calls are TRBV30 and TRBJ2-7; TRBD2 is a possible D gene (6 bases). Germline V gives CDR1 GTSNPN, CDR2 SVGIG (reference sequence). The V and J ends lost 5 bases and 4 bases respectively, with 21 bases between them. This CDR3 contains 15 residues. The CDR3 DNA is TGTGCCTGGGGCCCGAGGTTCGGGGGTGGGTACGAGCAGTACTTC. This translates into CAWGPRFGGGYEQYF. Full variable domain (missing parts from reference TRBV30 and TRBJ2-7): SQTIHQWPATLVQPVGSPLSLECTVEGTSNPNLYWYRQAAGRGLQLLFYSVGIGQISSEVPQNLSASRPQDRQFILSSKKLLLSDSGFYLCAWGPRFGGGYEQYFGPGTRLTVT.

The chain couples TRBV30 to TRBJ1-2; 9 nucleotides line up with TRBD1. Trimming took 6 bases from V and 7 from J; bases not matched to a gene: 6. CDR1 is GTSNPN and CDR2 is SVGIG in the germline V gene (reference sequence). CDR3 length equals 12 residues. CDR3 DNA: TGTGCCTGCGCACAGGGGGCGGGTGGCTACACCTTC. Translating it yields CACAQGAGGYTF.

This chain's CDR3 is CASRQQGRGMNTEAFF. The CDR3 bases are TGTGCCAGCAGGCAACAGGGGAGGGGGATGAACACTGAAGCTTTCTTT. The chain has TRBV6-1 and TRBJ1-1; 7 nucleotides line up with TRBD1. Per germline, CDR1 MNHNS and CDR2 SASEGT. The CDR3 is made up of 16 amino acids. Trimming took 6 bases from V and 0 from J; bases not matched to a gene: 10.

V gene TRBV11-2 combines with J gene TRBJ2-7; 7 bases align to TRBD1. Germline CDR1 reads SGHAT; CDR2 reads FQNNGV. Losses at the gene ends were 4 bases for V and 2 bases for J; bases not matched to a gene: 8. The CDR3 consists of 15 residues. CDR3 nucleotide sequence: TGTGCCAGCAGCTCACACGGGGACAGCCCCTACGAGCAGTACTTC. It yields the protein CASSSHGDSPYEQYF.

This chain uses TRBV5-8 with TRBJ2-3, with a weak D call TRBD2 (5 bases). Germline V gene sequence: CDR1 SGHTS, CDR2 YDEGEE. V was clipped by 8 bases and J by 2 bases, with 18 bases between them. The CDR3 is 15 amino acids. CDR3 DNA sequence: TGTGCCAGGAAAAGGACCGGGGAACCCACAGATACGCAGTATTTT. Protein: CARKRTGEPTDTQYF.

This clonotype was counted a few times. The rearrangement uses TRBV7-6 and TRBJ2-3, with D hard to call. V lost 0 bases and J lost 4, with 2 bases in between. The CDR3 length is 12 residues. Germline V gene lookup returns CDR1 SGHVS and CDR2 FNYEAQ. Written as DNA, the CDR3 is TGTGCCAGCAGCTTAGCACCAGATACGCAGTATTTT. Translating gives CASSLAPDTQYF. Looking up the rest from reference TRBV7-6 and TRBJ2-3 gives the full variable domain: GAGVSQSPRYKVTKRGQDVALRCDPISGHVSLYWYRQALGQGPEFLTYFNYEAQQDKSGLPNDRFSAERPEGSISTLTIQRTEQRDSAMYRCASSLAPDTQYFGPGTRLTVL.

This rearrangement joins TRBV18 to TRBJ2-5, with a possible D match to TRBD2 (6 bases). Trimming took off 2 bases at V and 4 bases at J, with 20 bases between the two ends. This CDR3 has 17 amino acids. The germline CDR1 and CDR2 sequences are KGHSH and LQKENI. CDR3 sequence: CASSPSGPGRYRETQYF. In nucleotides, the CDR3 is TGTGCCAGCTCACCAAGCGGGCCAGGGAGGTACAGAGAGACCCAGTACTTC.

The genes are TRBV11-2 and TRBJ1-1; no clear D gene. The CDR3 covers 15 residues. V was trimmed by 5 bases and J by 3 bases, leaving 16 bases between them. Per germline, CDR1 SGHAT and CDR2 FQNNGV. The DNA for the CDR3 is TGTGCCAGCAGCCTAGGACCGCCTCCCTACACTGAAGCTTTCTTT. Its translation is CASSLGPPPYTEAFF. Using reference TRBV11-2 and TRBJ1-1 for the parts outside the CDR3, the full variable domain is EAGVAQSPRYKIIEKRQSVAFWCNPISGHATLYWYQQILGQGPKLLIQFQNNGVVDDSQLPKDRFSAERLKGVDSTLKIQPAKLEDSAVYLCASSLGPPPYTEAFFGQGTRLTVV.

The CDR3 region has the DNA TGTGCCAGCAGCCAAGTCGGACTAGCGGCGAGACTAATAACCAGCAATGAGCAGTTCTTC. Amino acid sequence: CASSQVGLAARLITSNEQFF. This rearrangement joins TRBV3-1 to TRBJ2-1; 10 bases are a match to TRBD2. Germline lookup yields CDR1 LGHDT and CDR2 YNNKEL (reference sequence). Trimming at V came to 1 base and at J to 6 bases, leaving 18 bases not matched to a gene. The CDR3 has 20 residues.

V gene TRBV18 combines with J gene TRBJ1-1; D unresolved. Germline V gene data show CDR1 as KGHSH and CDR2 as LQKENI. The CDR3 runs 13 residues. Trimming removed 3 bases at V and 1 base at J, with 6 bases between. CDR3 sequence (DNA): TGTGCCAGCTCACCTTCAGAGAACACTGAAGCTTTCTTT. Its translation: CASSPSENTEAFF. Supplemented by reference TRBV18 and TRBJ1-1, the full variable domain reads NAGVMQNPRHLVRRRGQEARLRCSPMKGHSHVYWYRQLPEEGLKFMVYLQKENIIDESGMPKERFSAEFPKEGPSILRIQQVVRGDSAAYFCASSPSENTEAFFGQGTRLTVV.

The chain combines TRBV7-2 with TRBJ2-5, with TRBD1 matching over 11 bases. The CDR3 is made up of 16 amino acids. Germline trimming cut 5 bases from V and 9 bases from J; bases unmatched to any gene: 14. CDR1 and CDR2 (germline): SGHTA, FQGNSA. This CDR3 reads CASSTGQGAVGWAQYF. CDR3 in DNA: TGTGCCAGCAGCACAGGACAGGGGGCCGTGGGATGGGCCCAGTACTTC.

The chain couples TRBV30 to TRBJ2-7; D gene ambiguous. V lost 1 base to trimming and J lost 4 bases, with 5 bases between them. Germline assignment: CDR1 GTSNPN and CDR2 SVGIG (reference sequence). The length of the CDR3 is 11 residues. CDR3 residues: CAWSAQYEQYF. As DNA, the CDR3 is TGTGCCTGGAGTGCTCAGTACGAGCAGTACTTC.

Note on this clonotype: A read error may produce the germline difference seen at one junction end. The chain has TRBV6-1 and TRBJ2-1, with unresolved D. Germline loops: CDR1 MNHNS, CDR2 SASEGT. This CDR3 spans 14 amino acids. The CDR3 region is CASSMRQLYNERFF. The CDR3 DNA reads as TGTGCCAGCAGTATGAGGCAGTTATACAATGAGCGGTTCTTC.